The clone carrying this T cell receptor beta chain came up once. This sample is part of a study of cytomegalovirus exposure and HLA in healthy donors. Trimming removed 4 bases at V and 8 bases at J, with 12 bases between. There are 12 residues in the CDR3. CDR1 is SGHKS and CDR2 is YYEKEE in the germline V gene (reference sequence). The study ran its PCR with 60 Vbeta and 13 Jbeta primers. TCRdb's copy holds only in-frame clones and misses some; the assay was immunoSEQ multiplex PCR. This sample has 250,000 to 350,000 clones; just over 85% occur once, and the top ten carry 3.5% to 4.5%. The source material was PBMCs. This TCR was recovered from a man aged 35-49 years in good health and CMV-seropositive. This chain joins TRBV5-5 and TRBJ1-2; D is unclear. As DNA, the CDR3 is TGTGCCAGCAGCAAATGGACTCCCGGCTACACCTTC. Protein: CASSKWTPGYTF.